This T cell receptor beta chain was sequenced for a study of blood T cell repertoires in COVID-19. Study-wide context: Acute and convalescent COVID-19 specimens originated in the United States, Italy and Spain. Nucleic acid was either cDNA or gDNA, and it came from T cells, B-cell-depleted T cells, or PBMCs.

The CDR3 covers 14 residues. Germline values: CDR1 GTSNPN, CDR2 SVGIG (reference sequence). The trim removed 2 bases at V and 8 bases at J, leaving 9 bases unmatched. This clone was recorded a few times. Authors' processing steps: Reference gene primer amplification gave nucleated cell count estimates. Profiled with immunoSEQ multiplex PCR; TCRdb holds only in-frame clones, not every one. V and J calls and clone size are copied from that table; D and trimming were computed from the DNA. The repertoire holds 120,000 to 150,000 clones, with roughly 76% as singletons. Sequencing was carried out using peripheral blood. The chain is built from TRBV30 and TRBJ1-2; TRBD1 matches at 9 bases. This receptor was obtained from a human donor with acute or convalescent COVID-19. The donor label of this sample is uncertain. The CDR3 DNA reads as TGTGCCTGGAGTTTGGACAGGGGATCGAGAGGCTACACCTTC. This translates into CAWSLDRGSRGYTF.